A selection of T cell receptor beta chains follows, all from one sample in a study of blood T cell repertoires in COVID-19. Produced via immunoSEQ multiplex PCR; TCRdb's table is partial and in-frame only. The sample has around 82,000 clones, less than 90% seen once. The material sequenced was peripheral blood. The receptor source for this set is a man older than 75 with COVID-19, enrolled during active disease. The CDR3 runs from the conserved cysteine through the conserved F or W. The D gene is left open where the match is weak. Not every row has a clone size; where given, it reads once, few, many or a size class.

12	-	-	TRBV2	TRBJ2-7	TGTGCCAGCAGTGCATTAGTTCGTCAGCAGTACTTC	CASSALVRQQYF
12	-	-	TRBV19	TRBJ1-2	TGTGCCAGTAGTATAACAGGGTATGGCTACACCTTC	CASSITGYGYTF
15	-	-	TRBV12-5	TRBJ2-7	TGTGCTAGTGGTTTGGGTCGGGGAAAATCCTACGAGCAGTACTTC	CASGLGRGKSYEQYF
16	once	-	TRBV3-1/TRBV3-2	TRBJ2-1	TGTGCCAGCAGCCAAAAAGGTAGGCTAGCGAACAATGAGCAGTTCTTC	CASSQKGRLANNEQFF
16	-	-	TRBV3-1/TRBV3-2	TRBJ1-3	TGTGCCAGCAGCCAAGATAGCGGGTATAGCGGAAACACCATATATTTT	CASSQDSGYSGNTIYF
12	-	-	TRBV7-9	TRBJ2-7	TGTGCCAGCAGCTTAGTAGGGGCCGAGCAGTACTTC	CASSLVGAEQYF
17	-	-	TRBV4-3	TRBJ1-4	TGCGCCAGCAGCCAACGACCCCCCACCGGGAGCAGTGAAAAACTGTTTTTT	CASSQRPPTGSSEKLFF
14	-	-	TRBV27	TRBJ2-7	TGTGCCAGCAGTTTTAGTGATCTCTCCTACGAGCAGTACTTC	CASSFSDLSYEQYF
20	-	TRBD2	TRBV6-2/TRBV6-3	TRBJ2-5	TGTGCCAGCAGTTACCCCGGGCGGCTAGCGGGGGGTTGGTCCAGGGAGACCCAGTACTTC	CASSYPGRLAGGWSRETQYF
13	-	TRBD1	TRBV7-2	TRBJ1-1	TGTGCCAGCAGCTTAGTAACAGGGGGCAAAGCTTTCTTT	CASSLVTGGKAFF
13	-	-	TRBV7-3	TRBJ1-6	TGTGCCAGCAGCTTCGGAGGGAATTCACCCCTCCACTTT	CASSFGGNSPLHF
15	few	TRBD1	TRBV24-1	TRBJ2-1	TGTGCCACCAGTGATTCCTCGGGACAGGGGAATGAGCAGTTCTTC	CATSDSSGQGNEQFF
14	-	TRBD2	TRBV6-4	TRBJ2-7	TGTGCCAGCAGTCGGACTAGCGGGGCTGGGGAGCAGTACTTC	CASSRTSGAGEQYF
14	-	TRBD1	TRBV28	TRBJ2-7	TGTGCCAGCAGGCTACAGGGGTCGACCTACGAGCAGTACTTC	CASRLQGSTYEQYF
15	-	-	TRBV18	TRBJ1-3	TGTGCCAGCTCACGCGGACGGGAACCTGGAAACACCATATATTTT	CASSRGREPGNTIYF
16	-	TRBD1	TRBV5-1	TRBJ2-2	TGCGCCAGCAGTTTGCCGGGACAGGGGCACACCGGGGAGCTGTTTTTT	CASSLPGQGHTGELFF
14	few	TRBD1	TRBV19	TRBJ1-6	TGTGCCAGTAGTTCAAGGACAGGGGACTCACCCCTCCACTTT	CASSSRTGDSPLHF
14	-	-	TRBV7-8	TRBJ2-7	TGTGCCAGCAGCTTAGCTCGGGGCGGGAACGAGCAGTACTTC	CASSLARGGNEQYF
15	-	TRBD1	TRBV6-6	TRBJ1-1	TGTGCCAGCAGTTACTCGGCAGGGGGAAACACTGAAGCTTTCTTT	CASSYSAGGNTEAFF
15	-	TRBD2	TRBV12-5	TRBJ2-5	TGTGCTAGTGGCCCTGGTGGGCGGGGGGGGGAGACCCAGTACTTC	CASGPGGRGGETQYF
14	few	-	TRBV14	TRBJ2-2	TGTGCCAGCAGCCAAGTACTAGATGCCGGGGAGCTGTTTTTT	CASSQVLDAGELFF
14	-	TRBD1	TRBV3-1/TRBV3-2	TRBJ1-1	TGTGCCAGCAGCCCTCGGACAGGGGGAACTGAAGCTTTCTTT	CASSPRTGGTEAFF
15	-	-	TRBV7-3	TRBJ2-7	TGTGCCAGCAGCTTCGGGGACACGAGCTCCTACGAGCAGTACTTC	CASSFGDTSSYEQYF
13	-	-	TRBV12-3/TRBV12-4	TRBJ1-2	TGTGCCAGCACCCGGAGGGCTTCGGGTGGCTACACCTTC	CASTRRASGGYTF